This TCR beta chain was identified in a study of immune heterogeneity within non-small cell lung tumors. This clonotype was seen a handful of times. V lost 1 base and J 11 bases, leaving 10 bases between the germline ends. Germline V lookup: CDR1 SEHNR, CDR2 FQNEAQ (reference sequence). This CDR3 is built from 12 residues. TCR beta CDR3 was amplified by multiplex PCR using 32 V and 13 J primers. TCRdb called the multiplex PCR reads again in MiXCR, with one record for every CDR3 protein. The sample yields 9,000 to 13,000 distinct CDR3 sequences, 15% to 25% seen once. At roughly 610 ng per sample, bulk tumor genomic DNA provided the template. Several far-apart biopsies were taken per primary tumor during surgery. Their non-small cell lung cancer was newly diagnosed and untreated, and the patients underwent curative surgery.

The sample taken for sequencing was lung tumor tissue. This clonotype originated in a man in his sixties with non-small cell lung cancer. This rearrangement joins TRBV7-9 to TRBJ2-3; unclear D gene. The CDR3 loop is CASSLEETLQYF. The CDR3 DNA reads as TGTGCCAGCAGCTTAGAAGAGACTTTGCAGTATTTT.